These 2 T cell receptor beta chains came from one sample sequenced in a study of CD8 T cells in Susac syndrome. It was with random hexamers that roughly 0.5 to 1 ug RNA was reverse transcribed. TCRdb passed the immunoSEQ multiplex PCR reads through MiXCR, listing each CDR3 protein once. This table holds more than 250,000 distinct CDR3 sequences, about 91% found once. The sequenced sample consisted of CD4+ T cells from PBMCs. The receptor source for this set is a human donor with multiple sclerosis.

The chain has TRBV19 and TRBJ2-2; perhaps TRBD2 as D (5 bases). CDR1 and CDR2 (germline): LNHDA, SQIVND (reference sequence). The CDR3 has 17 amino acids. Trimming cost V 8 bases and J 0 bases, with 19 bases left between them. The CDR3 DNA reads TGTGCCAGTGGTAGAGTGGTGTACGGGACGAACACCGGGGAGCTGTTTTTT. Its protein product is CASGRVVYGTNTGELFF.

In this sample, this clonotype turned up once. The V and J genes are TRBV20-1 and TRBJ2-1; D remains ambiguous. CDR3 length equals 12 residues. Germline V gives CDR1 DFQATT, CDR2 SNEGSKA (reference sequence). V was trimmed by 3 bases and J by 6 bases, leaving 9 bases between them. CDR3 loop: CSASKTSNEQFF. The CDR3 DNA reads TGCAGTGCTAGCAAAACGAGCAATGAGCAGTTCTTC.